Listed here are 9 T cell receptor beta chains from one sample, sequenced in a study of blood T cell repertoires in COVID-19. Assay used: immunoSEQ multiplex PCR; TCRdb lists only in-frame clones, some missing. In the table there are about 150,000 clones, around nine tenths of which are singletons. The sample was peripheral blood. The receptor set was obtained from a human donor in a cohort sampled during active COVID-19.

The rearrangement links TRBV7-2 to TRBJ2-5, with D perhaps matching TRBD1 (5 bases). Trimming removed 2 bases from V and 7 bases from J, with 11 bases in between. The CDR3 has 13 residues. From germline, CDR1 is SGHTA and CDR2 FQGNSA. CDR3 bases: TGTGCCAGCAGCTTAAAGGGGATGGGGACCCAGTACTTC. Its protein product is CASSLKGMGTQYF.

The rearrangement uses TRBV15 and TRBJ1-2; 8 bases map to TRBD1. CDR3 length: 13 amino acids. V lost 3 bases and J lost 3; bases outside the gene matches: 0. The germline V gene has CDR1 LNHNV and CDR2 YYDKDF (reference sequence). The CDR3 DNA is TGTGCCACCAGCAGGGACAGGGACTATGGCTACACCTTC. Translating gives CATSRDRDYGYTF.

The chain links TRBV7-8 to TRBJ2-1; 9 bases match TRBD1. Germline V lookup: CDR1 SGHVS, CDR2 FQNEAQ. The CDR3 spans 15 residues. V lost 5 bases to trimming and J lost 9 bases; unmatched junction nucleotides: 11. CDR3 DNA sequence: TGTGCCAGCAGCGGCCGGGACAGGGTATTAAGTGAGCAGTTCTTC. It encodes CASSGRDRVLSEQFF.

This clone appeared once. V is TRBV19 and J is TRBJ2-7; D gene ambiguous. Trimming cost V 3 bases and J 4 bases, with 19 bases left between them. This CDR3 is 16 amino acids long. CDR1 LNHDA and CDR2 SQIVND come from the germline V gene (reference sequence). The CDR3, as DNA: TGTGCCAGTAGTATTGACTCCGTAGGAAGGTGGTACGAGCAGTACTTC. Translation gives CASSIDSVGRWYEQYF.

The chain couples TRBV7-9 to TRBJ2-3; 13 positions match TRBD2. Germline CDR1 reads SEHNR; CDR2 reads FQNEAQ (reference sequence). This CDR3 is 16 amino acids long. J lost 2 bases, V lost 3 bases, and 2 bases had no gene match. The chain's CDR3 is CASSLGLAGLTDTQYF. CDR3 bases: TGTGCCAGCAGCTTGGGACTAGCGGGACTCACAGATACGCAGTATTTT.

The rearrangement joins TRBV24-1 to TRBJ1-1; 11 positions match TRBD1. With 9 bases clipped from V and 1 base from J, the junction kept 3 bases outside the gene matches. Per the germline V gene, CDR1 is KGHDR and CDR2 is SFDVKD. The CDR3 runs to 14 residues. CDR3 DNA: TGTGCCACCGGGACAGGGGGAGCGAACACTGAAGCTTTCTTT. It specifies CATGTGGANTEAFF.

The chain recombines TRBV2 with TRBJ2-2; D might be TRBD1 (6 bases). Trimming shortened V by 5 bases and J by 6 bases, and 13 bases separated the two germline ends. Germline values: CDR1 SNHLY, CDR2 FYNNEI. This CDR3 has 14 amino acids. The CDR3 sequence: CASSKGQTAGELFF. In DNA, the CDR3 is TGTGCCAGCAGTAAAGGACAGACCGCCGGGGAGCTGTTTTTT.

The rearrangement links TRBV19 to TRBJ1-6; the D gene is possibly TRBD1 (5 bases). The CDR3 runs to 15 residues. V was trimmed by 8 bases and J by 2 bases, leaving 13 bases between them. Germline V CDR1 and CDR2: LNHDA, SQIVND (reference sequence). CDR3 nucleotide sequence: TGTGCCAGTTCAATCTCGGACACCTATAATTCACCCCTCCACTTT. Translating it yields CASSISDTYNSPLHF.

The chain links TRBV24-1 to TRBJ1-5; no clear D. The germline V gene encodes CDR1 KGHDR and CDR2 SFDVKD. The CDR3 consists of 14 residues. V lost 5 bases, J lost 7 bases, and 14 bases lay in between. Here the CDR3 reads CATSAGGPGQPQHF. The CDR3 DNA sequence: TGTGCCACCAGTGCGGGCGGTCCGGGGCAGCCCCAGCATTTT.